Detailed here is one TCR beta chain. Its antigen remains undetermined. Nothing much larger sits one base from this clone, and base qualities are not available. Healthy HIV-negative adults with no recently reported acute infections or vaccinations were included as donors. Every donor was a Caucasian adult residing in Nashville, Tennessee, USA. Magnetic negative selection was used to enrich CD4+ T cells, after which naive cells were positively selected on CD45RA and the negative fraction became the memory subset. Blood was obtained by leukapheresis, after which PBMCs were separated by Ficoll-Histopaque density gradient centrifugation and cryopreserved in liquid nitrogen vapor phase. Analytical flow cytometry was used to check the purity and quantity of every magnetically sorted T cell population. Genomic DNA was isolated from every sorted fraction and measured by UV absorbance on a Nanodrop 2000c. This sample was taken from a study of shared clonotypes between healthy human individuals (dated by TCRdb to about 2020). About the investigation overall: A couple of women and a few men aged 18 to 49 years were included in the cohort. The study deeply sequenced blood TCR repertoires of about 5 healthy adults to estimate repertoire size and the extent of clonotype sharing between individuals. Different laboratories and diverse techniques were used to prepare libraries and sequence TCR repertoires, to increase sequencing depth and limit assay-specific biases. Each donor's leukapheresis produced roughly between roughly 0.85 and 9.5 billion PBMCs. For each donor, CD4 naive and CD4 memory were each run on three plates, CD8 naive on two plates, and CD8 memory on one plate.

The paper as a whole reports these results and caveats: Naive subsets generally had larger estimated clonotype richness than memory subsets did. Because the study included a small number of donors, the genetic and exposure-history diversity represented was limited. Sharing across a few donors was observed for roughly 5.4% of naive CD4, around 3.5% of naive CD8, 2% to 2.5% of memory CD4, and around 0.44% of memory CD8 clonotypes. Higher generation probabilities were observed for clonotypes shared by all four sorted-subset donors than for non-shared clonotypes. Sampling was restricted to blood, and TCR repertoires in tissue are likely to differ from TCR repertoires in blood. Even with the large sequencing depth, rarefaction of the sorted-subset datasets indicated that sequencing was incomplete. Pairwise subsampling led to the expectation that sequencing depth would affect the degree of clonotype sharing among donors.

TCR CDR3 regions were amplified from genomic DNA by multiplex PCR using the deep immunoSEQ assay. For each cell subset, the extracted genomic DNA was distributed evenly across all wells of several immunoSEQ 96-well plates, and each plate served as one replicate. For sorted subsets, each replicate PCR was loaded with approximately 190 ng genomic DNA, equivalent to some 27,000 T cell genomes. Purified libraries were measured with a Qubit 3.0 fluorometer, size-checked on a Bioanalyzer 2100, and measured again with the KAPA Library Quantification kit. Every immunoSEQ 96-well plate was sequenced on a dedicated single-read 150-cycle Illumina NextSeq 550 flow cell. On the study's bioinformatics: Because the immunoSEQ output included only junctional sequences and no quality scores, the filtering could not be the same as the filtering used for full-length reads. To assign V/J genes and CDR3, sequences were annotated using PyIR, a Python wrapper for IgBLAST v1.9, with IMGT germline references. Reads were removed for weak V/J assignments (E-value above 1e-6), missing CDR3, stop codons, out-of-frame junctions, or ambiguous translated residues. A V3J clonotype was defined by an identical inferred V gene, J gene, and CDR3 amino acid sequence. Percentage overlap between repertoires was calculated by dividing the number of shared unique clonotypes by the size of the smaller repertoire. Repertoire richness was assessed with RTK rarefaction, the Chao1 estimator, and Recon v2.1 estimates of unobserved clonotypes. For all TCRbeta clonotypes obtained by the gDNA method from several donors, generation probabilities were computed with OLGA. TCRdb provides this immuneACCESS table in a form limited to in-frame rearrangements. Some clones are lacking; in checked studies, under half of them reflect an unresolved V gene, and why the rest are absent is not known. D and trimming come from the DNA, and the V and J calls and clone size come from that table. This sample comprises a few million clones, more than 90% of them detected only once. The top ten hold over 0.12% of the sample.

Here V drops 1 base and J drops 5 bases, and the junction holds 7 bases not matched to any gene. The germline V gene gives CDR1 as SGHVS and CDR2 as FNYEAQ. The CDR3 contains 15 residues, cysteine and phenylalanine counted. Only the CDR3 part of the read is kept: 45 bases, read in frame from the first base. Sequencing used naive CD4+ T cells sorted from blood. The intended sense of this specimen's cell subset or site label: CD45RA+ positively selected. The V gene is TRBV7-6 and the J gene is TRBJ2-7, with 8 junctional bases fitting TRBD1. The receptor was derived from a man younger than 30 in good health. The nucleotides read TGTGCCAGCAGCTTAGAGGGGACAGGCTTCGACGAGCAGTACTTC. Translated, this gives CASSLEGTGFDEQYF. Beyond the CDR3, the reference TRBV7-6 and TRBJ2-7 genes provide the residues; the full variable domain reads: GAGVSQSPRYKVTKRGQDVALRCDPISGHVSLYWYRQALGQGPEFLTYFNYEAQQDKSGLPNDRFSAERPEGSISTLTIQRTEQRDSAMYRCASSLEGTGFDEQYFGPGTRLTVT.